These 27 T cell receptor beta chains share one sample of origin, sequenced in a study of neurological immune-mediated disorders. A single record per CDR3 protein comes from TCRdb applying MiXCR to the 5' RACE reads. The sample carries about 66,000 distinct CDR3 sequences, roughly 3.9% recorded once. Sample: PBMCs. The receptors originated from a man aged 30 to 39 with multiple sclerosis.

This clonotype was detected ten times or more. The chain combines TRBV25-1 with TRBJ1-1; possibly TRBD1 for D (6 bases). Germline V gene lookup returns CDR1 MGHDK and CDR2 SYGVNS. CDR3 length: 15 amino acids. V was pared by 7 bases and J by 5 bases, with 20 bases between. CDR3 nucleotide sequence: TGTGCCAGCAAGGACTATCGGGGGCGCCTAACTGAAGCTTTCTTT. It encodes CASKDYRGRLTEAFF.

This clonotype was observed many times. The chain combines TRBV21-1 with TRBJ1-1. TRBV21-1 constitutes a pseudogene. CDR3 length: 15 amino acids. CDR3 loop: CASSKDGVPNTEAFF. The CDR3, as DNA: TGTGCCAGCAGCAAAGATGGGGTTCCGAACACTGAAGCTTTCTTT.

This clonotype came up many times. The V gene is TRBV7-9, the J gene TRBJ1-6; D not certain. This CDR3 spans 14 amino acids. The V and J ends lost 1 base and 6 bases respectively, with 7 bases between them. Germline CDR1 is SEHNR and CDR2 is FQNEAQ (reference sequence). The CDR3 coding sequence is TGTGCCAGCAGCTTAGAAGGGCCTAATTCACCCCTCCACTTT. Protein product: CASSLEGPNSPLHF.

This clonotype was recorded at least ten times. The chain carries TRBV20-1 and TRBJ2-1, with 13 bases lining up with TRBD2. Per the germline V gene, CDR1 is DFQATT and CDR2 is SNEGSKA (reference sequence). CDR3 size: 16 residues. The V and J ends lost 6 bases and 0 bases, in that order; junction bases with no gene match: 5. The CDR3 DNA reads as TGCAGTGCACCGGGACTAGCGGGGAACTCCTACAATGAGCAGTTCTTC. Amino acid sequence: CSAPGLAGNSYNEQFF.

In this sample, this clonotype turned up many times. The chain couples TRBV6-5 to TRBJ2-3; 8 bases align to TRBD2. This CDR3 has 15 amino acids. V was clipped by 5 bases and J by 7 bases; unmatched bases: 11. Germline assignment: CDR1 MNHEY and CDR2 SVGAGI. CDR3 sequence reads: CASSPSSGVKHTQYF. In nucleotides, the CDR3 is TGTGCCAGCAGTCCGAGTAGCGGGGTCAAACATACGCAGTATTTT.

This clonotype came up many times. The V and J genes are TRBV3-1 and TRBJ1-2; TRBD1 might be the D (6 bases). The CDR3 is 14 residues long. The germline V gene encodes CDR1 LGHDT and CDR2 YNNKEL (reference sequence). V lost 6 bases, J lost 0 bases, and 11 bases lay in between. DNA for the CDR3: TGTGCCAGCAGACGCAGGGGAGCTAACTATGGCTACACCTTC. Translating gives CASRRRGANYGYTF.

This chain uses TRBV5-1 with TRBJ1-1; 7 bases match TRBD1. CDR1 SGHRS and CDR2 YFSETQ come from the germline V gene. The ends lost 4 bases at V and 0 bases at J; junction bases unmatched: 6. The CDR3 covers 15 residues. The CDR3 sequence is CASSLTGPMNTEAFF. CDR3 in DNA: TGCGCCAGCAGCCTGACAGGGCCCATGAACACTGAAGCTTTCTTT.

This clonotype has ten or more counts. The CDR3 sequence: CSARGPSKWDYGYTF. The CDR3 coding sequence is TGCAGTGCTAGAGGGCCCTCCAAGTGGGACTATGGCTACACCTTC. The rearrangement links TRBV20-1 to TRBJ1-2; D gene ambiguous. The germline CDR1 and CDR2 sequences are DFQATT and SNEGSKA (reference sequence). The CDR3 extends over 15 amino acids. Between the trimmed V and J ends, which lost 1 base and 3 bases, there was a span of 15 bases.

This clonotype was recorded at least ten times. The V gene is TRBV5-5, the J gene TRBJ2-2, with 12 bases fitting TRBD1. With V trimmed by 3 bases and J by 8 bases, 2 bases remained unmatched. Germline V gene lookup returns CDR1 SGHKS and CDR2 YYEKEE (reference sequence). The CDR3 has 14 residues. CDR3 DNA: TGTGCCAGCAGCTGGGGACAGGGGGCTGGGGAGCTGTTTTTT. Protein sequence: CASSWGQGAGELFF.

The J gene is TRBJ2-1, the V gene TRBV7-9, with 8 bases lining up with TRBD2. Trimming removed 4 bases from V and 1 base from J; junction bases left unmatched: 12. The germline CDR1 and CDR2 sequences are SEHNR and FQNEAQ (reference sequence). This CDR3 spans 18 amino acids. This CDR3 is CASSSPLQRGKSYNEQFF. Here the CDR3 DNA reads TGTGCCAGCAGCTCCCCCCTCCAGCGGGGGAAATCCTACAATGAGCAGTTCTTC.

This clonotype was counted many times. The chain carries TRBV20-1 and TRBJ2-5; 12 nucleotides line up with TRBD2. CDR3 size: 15 residues. The V gene's germline CDR1 is DFQATT and CDR2 SNEGSKA (reference sequence). V was pared by 4 bases and J by 4 bases, with 7 bases of the junction left unmatched. The DNA of the CDR3 is TGCAGTGCTAAACGACTAGCGGGGGCAGGAGAGACCCAGTACTTC. Residues: CSAKRLAGAGETQYF.

This clonotype was detected ten times or more. The chain is built from TRBV7-2 and TRBJ2-7, with D unclear. Germline CDR1 SGHTA, CDR2 FQGNSA. The V and J ends lost 1 base and 3 bases respectively, with 10 bases between them. The CDR3 sequence is 14 residues long. The DNA of the CDR3 is TGTGCCAGCAGCTTAGAAGTTGGGATCTACGAGCAGTACTTC. The encoded protein is CASSLEVGIYEQYF. Full variable domain (rest looked up from reference TRBV7-2 and TRBJ2-7): GAGVSQSPSNKVTEKGKDVELRCDPISGHTALYWYRQSLGQGLEFLIYFQGNSAPDKSGLPSDRFSAERTGGSVSTLTIQRTQQEDSAVYLCASSLEVGIYEQYFGPGTRLTVT.

This clonotype was counted at least ten times. The genes are TRBV7-8 and TRBJ1-2, with D perhaps matching TRBD1 (5 bases). This CDR3 has 13 amino acids. Germline CDR1 reads SGHVS; CDR2 reads FQNEAQ. V was cut by 5 bases and J by 7 bases, with 14 bases left in between. CDR3 DNA sequence: TGTGCCAGCAGCCGCACGGTTGGGGGTGGCTACACCTTC. Translation: CASSRTVGGGYTF.

This clonotype showed up many times. The chain couples TRBV9 to TRBJ2-7; 11 bases match TRBD2. The CDR3 has 14 amino acids. Germline lookup yields CDR1 SGDLS and CDR2 YYNGEE. The ends lost 3 bases at V and 6 bases at J; junction bases unmatched: 5. The CDR3 nucleotides read TGTGCCAGCAGCGGAACTAGCGGGGGACTCGAGCAGTACTTC. This translates into CASSGTSGGLEQYF.

This clonotype has a count of ten or more. The rearrangement uses TRBV12-3 or TRBV12-4 and TRBJ2-3, with TRBD1 identical over 7 bases. This CDR3 is built from 13 residues. V shed 3 bases and J 7 bases; nucleotides not matched to a gene: 4. CDR3 sequence reads: CASSFEGAHTQYF. In nucleotides, the CDR3 is TGTGCCAGCAGTTTTGAGGGGGCGCATACGCAGTATTTT.

Sample share makes this clonotype medium-sized. This chain joins TRBV5-1 and TRBJ2-5, with D possibly being TRBD2 (5 bases). This CDR3 contains 13 residues. Between the trimmed V and J ends, which lost 5 bases and 3 bases, there was a span of 11 bases. The germline CDR1 and CDR2 sequences are SGHRS and YFSETQ. The CDR3 reads CASSQDGKETQYF. CDR3 nucleotide sequence: TGCGCCAGCAGTCAGGACGGGAAAGAGACCCAGTACTTC.

This clonotype was seen more than once but under ten times. This may be a read error, as it is one base from a much larger clone. The CDR3 carries no conserved terminal phenylalanine or tryptophan, so it likely arises from a read error. The V and J genes are TRBV5-1 and TRBJ1-1, with a possible D match to TRBD1 (5 bases). Germline-derived CDR1 and CDR2 are SGHRS and YFSETQ. The CDR3 spans 15 residues. The V and J ends lost 5 bases and 0 bases respectively, with 14 bases between them. The CDR3 bases are TGCGCCAGCAGTCACGGACGGGGACTGAACACTGAAGCTTTCATT. Translation gives CASSHGRGLNTEAFI.

In its sample, this clonotype was seen many times. This chain's CDR3 is CASSLQGGGTEAFF. The DNA for the CDR3 is TGCGCCAGCAGCTTACAGGGTGGGGGCACTGAAGCTTTCTTT. The chain couples TRBV5-1 to TRBJ1-1, with a tentative D call TRBD1 (6 bases). Trimming shortened V by 2 bases and J by 4 bases, and 12 bases separated the two germline ends. The CDR3 covers 14 residues. Germline loops: CDR1 SGHRS, CDR2 YFSETQ.

This clonotype came up many times. This chain connects TRBV5-5 to TRBJ2-7; D uncertain. CDR3 length: 14 residues. Germline V CDR1 and CDR2: SGHKS, YYEKEE (reference sequence). Trimming left V 0 bases short and J 1 base short, with 8 bases between. CDR3 loop: CASSLAVGSYEQYF. The CDR3 coding sequence is TGTGCCAGCAGCTTGGCCGTGGGATCCTACGAGCAGTACTTC.

This clonotype came up many times. The V and J genes are TRBV5-6 and TRBJ1-4; the match to TRBD1 covers 9 bases. Germline CDR1 reads SGHDT; CDR2 reads YYEEEE. V trimming: 0 bases; J trimming: 6 bases; junction bases outside the gene matches: 3. The CDR3 is 15 residues long. CDR3: CASSLGDRVDEKLFF. CDR3 sequence (DNA): TGTGCCAGCAGCTTGGGGGACAGGGTAGATGAAAAACTGTTTTTT.

This clonotype was recorded many times. This chain links TRBV7-2 with TRBJ1-2, with 7 bases lining up with TRBD1. The CDR3 totals 16 residues. Germline CDR1 and CDR2: SGHTA and FQGNSA. Trimming cost V 5 bases and J 0 bases; bases outside gene matches: 9. CDR3 sequence (DNA): TGTGCCAGCAGCATCCCCGAGAGGGGGCCTAACTATGGCTACACCTTC. Translation: CASSIPERGPNYGYTF.

This clonotype occurred many times. V gene TRBV5-1 combines with J gene TRBJ1-1; D not resolved. The CDR3 has 12 amino acids. Germline CDR1 reads SGHRS; CDR2 reads YFSETQ. V lost 5 bases and J lost 5, with 10 bases in between. DNA of the CDR3: TGCGCCAGCAGGTTAAGTGGGACTGAAGCTTTCTTT. It yields the protein CASRLSGTEAFF.

This clonotype was counted at least ten times. The rearrangement uses TRBV5-6 and TRBJ1-5; no clear D. CDR1 is SGHDT and CDR2 is YYEEEE in the germline V gene. The ends were cut back, 2 bases at V and 5 bases at J, with 5 bases in the middle. The CDR3 is 12 amino acids. The DNA of the CDR3 is TGTGCCAGCAGCTTTGTGGATCAGCCCCAGCATTTT. This gives the protein CASSFVDQPQHF.

This clonotype has a count of ten or more. This sequence joins TRBV20-1 and TRBJ2-5; D ambiguous. Germline V gene sequence: CDR1 DFQATT, CDR2 SNEGSKA (reference sequence). This CDR3 is built from 13 residues. V was clipped by 1 base and J by 0 bases, with 6 bases between them. For the CDR3, the DNA is TGCAGTGCTAGAGTCACGAACCAAGAGACCCAGTACTTC. This encodes CSARVTNQETQYF.

There are many counts of this clonotype. The chain employs TRBV6-5 and TRBJ2-5, with a weak D call TRBD2 (6 bases). The germline gives CDR1 MNHEY, CDR2 SVGAGI. V was clipped by 0 bases and J by 1 base, with 12 bases between them. The CDR3 has 16 amino acids. In nucleotides, the CDR3 is TGTGCCAGCAGTTACTCTCCGGGGCGGGGCCAAGAGACCCAGTACTTC. This translates into CASSYSPGRGQETQYF.

This clonotype was seen ten or more times. This chain uses TRBV3-1 with TRBJ2-2, with 7 bases fitting TRBD1. The germline V gene encodes CDR1 LGHDT and CDR2 YNNKEL (reference sequence). With 2 bases clipped from V and 5 bases from J, the junction kept 5 bases outside the gene matches. The CDR3 extends over 15 amino acids. CDR3 in DNA: TGTGCCAGCAGCCAAACTAACAGGGGTACCGGGGAGCTGTTTTTT. Translation: CASSQTNRGTGELFF.

This clonotype has ten or more counts. The chain uses TRBV5-1 and TRBJ1-2; 7 bases align to TRBD1. This CDR3 is 16 amino acids long. Looked up from germline, CDR1 is SGHRS and CDR2 is YFSETQ. V shed 4 bases and J 7 bases; nucleotides not matched to a gene: 16. CDR3 in amino acids: CASSPEGAGGAFGYTF. The CDR3 DNA follows: TGCGCCAGCAGCCCGGAGGGTGCAGGGGGTGCTTTTGGCTACACCTTC. Supplemented by reference TRBV5-1 and TRBJ1-2, the full variable domain reads KAGVTQTPRYLIKTRGQQVTLSCSPISGHRSVSWYQQTPGQGLQFLFEYFSETQRNKGNFPGRFSGRQFSNSRSEMNVSTLELGDSALYLCASSPEGAGGAFGYTFGSGTRLTVV.